The clone carrying this T cell receptor beta chain was observed many times. The data belong to a study of neurological immune-mediated disorders. From the 5' RACE reads, TCRdb called clonotypes with MiXCR, one entry per CDR3 protein. The sample holds roughly 38,000 distinct CDR3 sequences, around 7.8% seen once. This CDR3 spans 12 amino acids. The germline CDR1 and CDR2 sequences are DFQATT and SNEGSKA (reference sequence). V gave up 5 bases and J gave up 4 bases; unmatched junction bases: 3. The sequencing input was PBMCs. The chain joins TRBV20-1 to TRBJ1-2, with TRBD1 identical over 8 bases. This TCR derives from a woman aged 40 to 55 in good health. CDR3 DNA: TGCAGTGCTGCGGGACAGGCCTATGGCTACACCTTC. Translation: CSAAGQAYGYTF.